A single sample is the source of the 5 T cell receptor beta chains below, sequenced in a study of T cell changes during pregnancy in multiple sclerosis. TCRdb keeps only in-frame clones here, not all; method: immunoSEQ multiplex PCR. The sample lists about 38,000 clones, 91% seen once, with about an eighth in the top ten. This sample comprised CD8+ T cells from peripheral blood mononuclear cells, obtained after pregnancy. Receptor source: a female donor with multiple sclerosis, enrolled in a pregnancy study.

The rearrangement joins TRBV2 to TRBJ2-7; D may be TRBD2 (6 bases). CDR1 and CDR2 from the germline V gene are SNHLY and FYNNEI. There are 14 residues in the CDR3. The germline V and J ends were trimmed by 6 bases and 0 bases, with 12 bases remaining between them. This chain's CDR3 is CASSALGSSYEQYF. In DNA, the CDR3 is TGTGCCAGCAGCGCCCTCGGGAGCTCCTACGAGCAGTACTTC.

CDR3 DNA: TGTGCCAGCAGTACGGACGACAGGGGATATTGGCAGTCGGATACGCAGTATTTT. This sequence encodes CASSTDDRGYWQSDTQYF. The chain uses TRBV27 and TRBJ2-3; TRBD1 matches 8 bases. Germline CDR1 and CDR2: MNHEY and SMNVEV (reference sequence). The CDR3 runs 18 residues. Germline trimming cut 5 bases from V and 6 bases from J; bases unmatched to any gene: 19.

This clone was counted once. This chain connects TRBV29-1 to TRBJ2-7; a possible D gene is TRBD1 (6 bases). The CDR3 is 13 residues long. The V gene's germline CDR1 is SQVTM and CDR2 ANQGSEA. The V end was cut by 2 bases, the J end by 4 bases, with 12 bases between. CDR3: CSVENPDRYEQYF. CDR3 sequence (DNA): TGCAGCGTTGAAAATCCCGACAGGTACGAGCAGTACTTC.

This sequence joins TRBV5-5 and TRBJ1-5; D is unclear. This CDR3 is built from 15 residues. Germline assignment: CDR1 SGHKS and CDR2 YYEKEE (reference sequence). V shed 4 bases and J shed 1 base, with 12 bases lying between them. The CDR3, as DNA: TGTGCCAGCAGCCCCGAGCTAGCCAGCAATCAGCCCCAGCATTTT. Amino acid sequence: CASSPELASNQPQHF. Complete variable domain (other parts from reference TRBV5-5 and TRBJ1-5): DAGVTQSPTHLIKTRGQQVTLRCSPISGHKSVSWYQQVLGQGPQFIFQYYEKEERGRGNFPDRFSARQFPNYSSELNVNALLLGDSALYLCASSPELASNQPQHFGDGTRLSIL.

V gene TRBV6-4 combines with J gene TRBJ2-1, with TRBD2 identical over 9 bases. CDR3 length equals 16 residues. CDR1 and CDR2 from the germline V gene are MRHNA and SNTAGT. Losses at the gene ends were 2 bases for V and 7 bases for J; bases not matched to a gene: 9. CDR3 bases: TGTGCCAGCAGTGACGGGGTAGCGGGAGAATATAATGAGCAGTTCTTC. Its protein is CASSDGVAGEYNEQFF.